Sequencing of this T cell receptor beta chain was carried out in a study of control samples from healthy donors and cancer patients. This table comes from immunoSEQ multiplex PCR, and its TCRdb copy is limited to in-frame clones, with some not included. The table shows about 120,000 clones, with roughly 91% occurring only once. This CDR3 comprises 15 residues. CDR1 and CDR2 from the germline V gene are WSHSY and SAAADI. V lost 6 bases to trimming and J lost 4 bases; unmatched junction nucleotides: 8. This clone was observed a handful of times. The TCR sequence derives from a man aged 40-55 years in good health. The V gene is TRBV10-2, the J gene TRBJ2-1; 8 nucleotides line up with TRBD2. Sequenced: blood. CDR3 residues: CASRDLTGGYNEQFF. CDR3 coding DNA: TGCGCCAGCAGGGACCTAACGGGGGGGTACAATGAGCAGTTCTTC.